This is a list of T cell receptor beta chains from one sample in a study of shared clonotypes between healthy human individuals. Sequencing was performed with immunoSEQ multiplex PCR; in TCRdb, only in-frame clones are kept and a portion is missing. The sample comprises about 990,000 clones, more than 75% of which are singletons, and under 0.8% rests with the top ten. Sequenced sample: memory CD4+ T cells from PBMCs. The receptors come from a young man in good health. Some clones in this sample may be carry-over from other donors' samples. Each CDR3 is given with its conserved first and last residue. A D gene is named only where the DNA matches it firmly. Not every row has a clone size; where given, it reads once, few, many or a size class.

>TRBD2|TRBJ2-7|once|TRBV27
CASSLLGSGNRLTPYEQYF
TGTGCCAGCAGTTTATTGGGTAGCGGGAACCGCTTAACGCCCTACGAGCAGTACTTC
>.|TRBJ2-3|few|TRBV5-1
CATAQNEWGITSTDTQYF
TGCGCCACCGCACAAAACGAGTGGGGGATAACTAGCACAGATACGCAGTATTTT
>.|TRBJ1-3|.|TRBV28
CASSSPLGASGNTIYF
TGTGCCAGCAGTTCCCCATTGGGGGCCTCTGGAAACACCATATATTTT
>.|TRBJ2-5|.|TRBV5-4
CASSVQSEETQYF
TGTGCCAGCAGCGTTCAGTCGGAAGAGACCCAGTACTTC
>.|TRBJ2-2|.|TRBV28
CASRSGHQFNTGELFF
TGTGCCAGCAGGTCCGGACACCAATTTAACACCGGGGAGCTGTTTTTT
>.|TRBJ1-6|few|TRBV5-1
CASKTDLGSPLHF
TGCGCCAGTAAAACCGACTTGGGATCACCCCTCCACTTT
>.|TRBJ2-7|.|TRBV11-2
CASSLDRRYEQYF
TGTGCCAGCAGCTTAGATAGGCGGTACGAGCAGTACTTC
>.|TRBJ2-7|few|TRBV6-6
CASSYAGRPVVEQYF
TGTGCCAGCAGTTACGCCGGACGGCCGGTGGTCGAGCAGTACTTC
>TRBD1|TRBJ1-2|.|TRBV2
CASSPRQGTEGYTF
TGTGCCAGCAGCCCAAGACAGGGTACGGAGGGCTACACCTTC
>.|TRBJ2-7|.|TRBV28
CASPLQGTVCEQYF
TGTGCCAGCCCCCTCCAGGGAACCGTCTGCGAGCAGTACTTC
>.|TRBJ1-1|.|TRBV2
CASSDRLTEAFF
TGTGCCAGCAGTGACAGGCTCACTGAAGCTTTCTTT
>.|TRBJ1-1|.|TRBV5-5
CASSLMGQLNTEAFF
TGTGCCAGCAGCTTGATGGGGCAGCTGAACACTGAAGCTTTCTTT
>TRBD1|TRBJ2-7|.|TRBV7-2
CASSLWQGAYEQYF
TGTGCCAGCAGCTTATGGCAGGGGGCCTACGAGCAGTACTTC
>TRBD1|TRBJ1-2|.|TRBV6-5
CASSYRPGTGHGYTF
TGTGCCAGCAGTTACAGGCCCGGGACAGGACATGGCTACACCTTC
>.|TRBJ1-1|.|TRBV30
CASYLSSGLTEAFF
TGTGCCTCCTACCTCTCTTCAGGACTCACTGAAGCTTTCTTT
>TRBD2|TRBJ2-3|few|TRBV19
CASSIPSGGVDTQYF
TGTGCCAGTAGTATTCCTAGCGGCGGGGTGGATACGCAGTATTTT
>.|TRBJ2-2|.|TRBV7-2
CASSLRTGNTGELFF
TGTGCCAGCAGCCTGAGGACGGGCAACACCGGGGAGCTGTTTTTT
>TRBD1|TRBJ1-2|.|TRBV5-1
CASSPDRVTNYGYTF
TGCGCCAGCAGCCCCGACAGGGTGACCAACTATGGCTACACCTTC
>TRBD1|TRBJ1-3|.|TRBV30
CAWSKGTGVGNTIYF
TGTGCCTGGAGTAAGGGGACAGGGGTTGGAAACACCATATATTTT
>.|TRBJ1-1|.|TRBV28
CASSSLRVGTEAFF
TGTGCCAGCAGTTCCCTGAGGGTCGGCACTGAAGCTTTCTTT
>.|TRBJ2-1|few|TRBV7-2
CASSLATNSYNEQFF
TGTGCCAGCAGCTTAGCGACAAACTCCTACAATGAGCAGTTCTTC
>TRBD1|TRBJ1-5|.|TRBV19
CASRTGTGNQPQHF
TGTGCCAGTAGAACAGGGACAGGGAACCAGCCCCAGCATTTT
>TRBD2|TRBJ2-5|.|TRBV7-3
CASSPTPSGRAETQYF
TGTGCCAGCAGCCCAACCCCTAGCGGGAGGGCGGAGACCCAGTACTTC
>TRBD1|TRBJ1-2|.|TRBV28
CASSTGGTNYGYTF
TGTGCCAGCAGTACAGGGGGAACTAACTATGGCTACACCTTC
>.|TRBJ1-5|.|TRBV7-8
CASSQGYNQPQHF
TGTGCCAGCAGCCAGGGCTACAATCAGCCCCAGCATTTT
>.|TRBJ2-3|.|TRBV4-1
CASSQEQKNTQYF
TGCGCCAGCAGCCAGGAACAGAAGAATACGCAGTATTTT
>.|TRBJ1-1|few|TRBV30
CAWRVENTEAFF
TGTGCCTGGAGAGTCGAGAACACTGAAGCTTTCTTT
>TRBD2|TRBJ2-1|.|TRBV5-1
CASSWDYSYNEQFF
TGCGCCAGCAGCTGGGACTACTCCTACAATGAGCAGTTCTTC
>TRBD2|TRBJ2-7|.|TRBV4-1
CASSPTASGRGRGTDYEQYF
TGCGCCAGCAGCCCGACAGCCAGCGGGAGAGGGCGTGGGACGGACTACGAGCAGTACTTC
>.|TRBJ2-3|.|TRBV7-2
CASSSASVNTDTQYF
TGTGCCAGCAGCTCAGCTAGTGTTAACACAGATACGCAGTATTTT
>TRBD1|TRBJ1-6|.|TRBV30
CAWSSSGGSPLHF
TGTGCCTGGAGTAGCTCAGGGGGTTCACCCCTCCACTTT
>TRBD1|TRBJ1-2|.|TRBV5-6
CASSNEPGQLYGYTF
TGTGCCAGCAGCAACGAACCGGGACAGCTCTATGGCTACACCTTC
>TRBD1|TRBJ1-4|.|TRBV29-1
CSAFTGGHGEKLFF
TGCAGCGCCTTCACAGGGGGCCACGGTGAAAAACTGTTTTTT
>.|TRBJ2-7|.|TRBV18
CASSPRGFGSYEQYF
TGTGCCAGCTCACCACGGGGCTTTGGCTCCTACGAGCAGTACTTC
>.|TRBJ1-2|many|TRBV4-1
CASSHDGRSSNYGYTF
TGCGCCAGCAGCCATGATGGACGATCCTCAAACTATGGCTACACCTTC
>.|TRBJ1-4|.|TRBV30
CAWSRAGATNEKLFF
TGTGCCTGGAGTAGGGCAGGGGCAACTAATGAAAAACTGTTTTTT
>.|TRBJ2-7|.|TRBV5-1
CASSHTSPFYEQYF
TGCGCCAGCAGCCATACTAGCCCCTTCTACGAGCAGTACTTC
>TRBD1|TRBJ2-7|.|TRBV6-5
CASSYSTAGGAEQYF
TGTGCCAGCAGTTACTCGACGGCAGGGGGCGCCGAGCAGTACTTC
>.|TRBJ2-2|.|TRBV5-1
CASSSEGAVNTGELFF
TGCGCCAGCAGCTCTGAAGGGGCCGTGAACACCGGGGAGCTGTTTTTT
>.|TRBJ1-2|.|TRBV19
CASSDNFRRGHGYTF
TGTGCCAGTAGCGACAACTTCCGGCGGGGGCATGGCTACACCTTC
>.|TRBJ1-5|.|TRBV7-9
CASSSTGQPQHF
TGTGCCAGCAGCTCAACGGGGCAGCCCCAGCATTTT
>TRBD1|TRBJ2-3|.|TRBV19
CASRAIRGRTGEGAQYF
TGTGCCAGTAGGGCCATTAGGGGGCGGACTGGTGAAGGGGCGCAGTATTTT
>TRBD1|TRBJ1-5|.|TRBV11-1
CASSLGQGASQPQHF
TGTGCCAGCAGCTTAGGACAGGGGGCCAGTCAGCCCCAGCATTTT
>.|TRBJ1-5|.|TRBV4-1
CASSQEAVGEGEDQPQHF
TGCGCCAGCAGCCAAGAAGCGGTCGGGGAAGGTGAGGATCAGCCCCAGCATTTT
>.|TRBJ1-1|.|TRBV6-1
CASLLNTEAFF
TGTGCCAGCCTTCTGAACACTGAAGCTTTCTTT
>.|TRBJ2-2|.|TRBV28
CASSLSWGAHGTGELFF
TGTGCCAGCAGTTTATCTTGGGGGGCACACGGCACCGGGGAGCTGTTTTTT
>.|TRBJ1-3|once|TRBV7-6
CASSLVGSGNTIYF
TGTGCCAGCAGCTTAGTGGGCTCTGGAAACACCATATATTTT
>TRBD1|TRBJ1-4|.|TRBV28
CASSFLSAGGEKLFF
TGTGCCAGCAGTTTCTTGTCGGCAGGGGGTGAAAAACTGTTTTTT
>.|TRBJ1-4|.|TRBV19
CASSMTADNEKLFF
TGTGCCAGTAGTATGACAGCTGATAATGAAAAACTGTTTTTT
>TRBD2|TRBJ2-5|.|TRBV27
CANTERLAAEETQYF
TGTGCCAATACAGAGAGACTAGCGGCCGAGGAGACCCAGTACTTC